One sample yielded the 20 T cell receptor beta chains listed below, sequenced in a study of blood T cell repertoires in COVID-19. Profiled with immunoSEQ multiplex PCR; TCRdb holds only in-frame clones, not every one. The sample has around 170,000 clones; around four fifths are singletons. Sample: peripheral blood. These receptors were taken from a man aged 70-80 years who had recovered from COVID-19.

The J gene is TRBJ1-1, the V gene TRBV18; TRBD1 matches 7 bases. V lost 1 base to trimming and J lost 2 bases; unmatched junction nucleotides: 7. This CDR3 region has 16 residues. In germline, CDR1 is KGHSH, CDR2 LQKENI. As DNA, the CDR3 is TGTGCCAGCTCACCACGACAACAGGGGTCTAACACTGAAGCTTTCTTT. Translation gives CASSPRQQGSNTEAFF.

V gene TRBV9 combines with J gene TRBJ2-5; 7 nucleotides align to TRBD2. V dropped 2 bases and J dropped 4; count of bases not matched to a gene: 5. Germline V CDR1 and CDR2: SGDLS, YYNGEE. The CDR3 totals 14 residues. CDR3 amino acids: CASSVGLRGETQYF. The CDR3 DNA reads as TGTGCCAGCAGCGTGGGACTACGGGGAGAGACCCAGTACTTC.

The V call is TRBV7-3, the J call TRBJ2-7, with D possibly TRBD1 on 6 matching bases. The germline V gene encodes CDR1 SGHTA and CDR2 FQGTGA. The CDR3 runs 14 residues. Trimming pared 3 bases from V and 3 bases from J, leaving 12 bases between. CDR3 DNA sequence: TGTGCCAGCAGCTTGTGGACAGTCCTCTACGAGCAGTACTTC. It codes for CASSLWTVLYEQYF.

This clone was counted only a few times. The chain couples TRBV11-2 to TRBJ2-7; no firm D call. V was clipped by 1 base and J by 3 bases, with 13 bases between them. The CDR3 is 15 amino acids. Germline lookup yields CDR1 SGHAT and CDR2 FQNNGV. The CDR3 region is CASSLGPADGYEQYF. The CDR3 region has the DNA TGTGCCAGCAGCTTAGGCCCTGCAGATGGCTACGAGCAGTACTTC. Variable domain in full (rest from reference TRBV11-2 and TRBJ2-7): EAGVAQSPRYKIIEKRQSVAFWCNPISGHATLYWYQQILGQGPKLLIQFQNNGVVDDSQLPKDRFSAERLKGVDSTLKIQPAKLEDSAVYLCASSLGPADGYEQYFGPGTRLTVT.

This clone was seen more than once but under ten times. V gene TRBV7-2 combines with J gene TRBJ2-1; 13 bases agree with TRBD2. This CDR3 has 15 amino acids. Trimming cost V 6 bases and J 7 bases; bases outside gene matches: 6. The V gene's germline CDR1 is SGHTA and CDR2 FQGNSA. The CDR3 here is CASRPPGLAGNEQFF. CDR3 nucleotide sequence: TGTGCCAGCAGACCGCCGGGACTAGCGGGAAATGAGCAGTTCTTC.

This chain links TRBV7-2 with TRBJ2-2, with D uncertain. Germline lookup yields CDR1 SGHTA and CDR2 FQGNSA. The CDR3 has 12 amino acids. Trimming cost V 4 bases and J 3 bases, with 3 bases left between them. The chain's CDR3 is CASSSDTGELFF. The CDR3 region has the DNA TGTGCCAGCAGCTCCGACACCGGGGAGCTGTTTTTT. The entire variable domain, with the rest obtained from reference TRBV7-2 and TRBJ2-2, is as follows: GAGVSQSPSNKVTEKGKDVELRCDPISGHTALYWYRQSLGQGLEFLIYFQGNSAPDKSGLPSDRFSAERTGGSVSTLTIQRTQQEDSAVYLCASSSDTGELFFGEGSRLTVL.

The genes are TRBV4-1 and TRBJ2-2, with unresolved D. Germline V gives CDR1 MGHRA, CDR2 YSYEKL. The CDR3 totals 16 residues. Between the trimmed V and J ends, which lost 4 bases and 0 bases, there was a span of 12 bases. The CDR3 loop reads CASSLRSSPNTGELFF. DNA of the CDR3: TGCGCCAGCAGCCTCCGTAGCAGCCCGAACACCGGGGAGCTGTTTTTT.

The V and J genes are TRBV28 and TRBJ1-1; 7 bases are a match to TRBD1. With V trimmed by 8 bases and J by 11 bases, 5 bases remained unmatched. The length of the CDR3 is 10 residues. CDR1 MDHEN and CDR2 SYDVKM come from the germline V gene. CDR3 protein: CASPDRWAFF. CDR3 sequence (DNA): TGTGCCAGCCCGGACAGGTGGGCTTTCTTT.

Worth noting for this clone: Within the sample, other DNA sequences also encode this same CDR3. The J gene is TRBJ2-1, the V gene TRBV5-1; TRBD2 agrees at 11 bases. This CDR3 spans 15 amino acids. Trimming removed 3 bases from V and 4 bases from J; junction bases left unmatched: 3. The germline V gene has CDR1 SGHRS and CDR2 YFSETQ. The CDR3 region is CASSSGTSGYNEQFF. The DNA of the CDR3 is TGCGCCAGCAGCTCCGGGACTAGCGGATACAATGAGCAGTTCTTC.

CDR3 sequence (DNA): TGTGCCAGCAGCTTGCCCAGGGCGCTGCAAGAGACCCAGTACTTC. This translates into CASSLPRALQETQYF. The chain has TRBV5-4 and TRBJ2-5, with D possibly matching TRBD1 (5 bases). CDR3 length equals 15 residues. V lost 1 base and J 2 bases, leaving 12 bases between the germline ends. Germline V gene sequence: CDR1 SGHNT, CDR2 YYREEE (reference sequence).

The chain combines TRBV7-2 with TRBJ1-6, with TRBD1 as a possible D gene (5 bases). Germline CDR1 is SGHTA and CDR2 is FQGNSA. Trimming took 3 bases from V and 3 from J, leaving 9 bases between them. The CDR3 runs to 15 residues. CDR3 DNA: TGTGCCAGCAGCTTGGGGCGGTTCTATAATTCACCCCTCCACTTT. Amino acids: CASSLGRFYNSPLHF. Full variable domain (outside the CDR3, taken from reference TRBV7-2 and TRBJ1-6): GAGVSQSPSNKVTEKGKDVELRCDPISGHTALYWYRQSLGQGLEFLIYFQGNSAPDKSGLPSDRFSAERTGGSVSTLTIQRTQQEDSAVYLCASSLGRFYNSPLHFGNGTRLTVT.

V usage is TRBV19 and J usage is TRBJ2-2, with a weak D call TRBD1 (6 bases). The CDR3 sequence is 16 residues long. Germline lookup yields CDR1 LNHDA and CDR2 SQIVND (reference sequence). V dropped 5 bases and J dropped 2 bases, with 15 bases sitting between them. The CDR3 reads CASSRWGRLNTGELFF. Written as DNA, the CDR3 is TGTGCCAGTAGTCGGTGGGGGCGGCTTAACACCGGGGAGCTGTTTTTT.

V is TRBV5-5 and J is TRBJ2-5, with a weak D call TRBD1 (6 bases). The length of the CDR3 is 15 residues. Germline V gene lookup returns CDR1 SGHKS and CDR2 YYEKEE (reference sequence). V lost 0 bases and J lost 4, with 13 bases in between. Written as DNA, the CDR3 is TGTGCCAGCAGCTTGGGGGGGCAGGGGACAGAGACCCAGTACTTC. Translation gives CASSLGGQGTETQYF.

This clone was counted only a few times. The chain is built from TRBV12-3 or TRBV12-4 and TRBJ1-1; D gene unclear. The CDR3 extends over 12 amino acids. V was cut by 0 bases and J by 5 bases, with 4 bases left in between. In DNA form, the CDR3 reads TGTGCCAGCAGTTTAGCCCAAACTGAAGCTTTCTTT. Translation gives CASSLAQTEAFF.

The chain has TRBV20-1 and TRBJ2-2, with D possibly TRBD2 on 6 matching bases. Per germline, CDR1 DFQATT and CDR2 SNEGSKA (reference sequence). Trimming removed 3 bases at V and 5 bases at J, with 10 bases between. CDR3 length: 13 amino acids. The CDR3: CSASYGSTGELFF. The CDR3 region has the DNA TGCAGTGCTAGTTACGGGAGTACCGGGGAGCTGTTTTTT.

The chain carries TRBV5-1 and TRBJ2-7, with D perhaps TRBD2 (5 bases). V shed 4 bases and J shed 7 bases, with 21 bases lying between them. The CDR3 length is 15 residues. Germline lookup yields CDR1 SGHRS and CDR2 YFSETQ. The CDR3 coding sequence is TGCGCCAGCAGCCCTGGCAGCGGCCCCCTAGGGGAGCAGTACTTC. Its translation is CASSPGSGPLGEQYF. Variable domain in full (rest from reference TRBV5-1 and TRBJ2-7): KAGVTQTPRYLIKTRGQQVTLSCSPISGHRSVSWYQQTPGQGLQFLFEYFSETQRNKGNFPGRFSGRQFSNSRSEMNVSTLELGDSALYLCASSPGSGPLGEQYFGPGTRLTVT.

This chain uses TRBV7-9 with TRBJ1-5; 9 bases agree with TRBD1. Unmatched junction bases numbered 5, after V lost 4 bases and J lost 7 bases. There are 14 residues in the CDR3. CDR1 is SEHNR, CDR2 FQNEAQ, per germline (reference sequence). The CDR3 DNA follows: TGTGCCAGCAGCTGGGGACAGGGCGGACAGCCCCAGCATTTT. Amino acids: CASSWGQGGQPQHF.

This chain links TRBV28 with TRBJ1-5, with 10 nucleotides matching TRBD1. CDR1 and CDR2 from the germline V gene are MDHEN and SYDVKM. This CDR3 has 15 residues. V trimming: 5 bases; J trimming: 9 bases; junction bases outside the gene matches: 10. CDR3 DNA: TGTGCCAGCAGTCCCCGGACAGGGGGGAGATGGCCCCAGCATTTT. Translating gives CASSPRTGGRWPQHF.

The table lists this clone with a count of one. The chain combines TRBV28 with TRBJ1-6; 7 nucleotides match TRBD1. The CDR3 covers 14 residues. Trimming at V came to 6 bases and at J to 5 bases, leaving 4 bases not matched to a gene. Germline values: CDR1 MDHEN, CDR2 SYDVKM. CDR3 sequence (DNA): TGTGCCAGCAGGAGGACAGGCAATAATTCACCCCTCCACTTT. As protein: CASRRTGNNSPLHF.

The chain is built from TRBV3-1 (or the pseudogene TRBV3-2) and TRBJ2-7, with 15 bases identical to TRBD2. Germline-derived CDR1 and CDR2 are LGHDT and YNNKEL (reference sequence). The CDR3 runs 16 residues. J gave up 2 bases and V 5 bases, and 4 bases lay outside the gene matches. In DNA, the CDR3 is TGTGCCAGCAGCTTGGGACTAGCGGGAGGCCCCTACGAGCAGTACTTC. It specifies CASSLGLAGGPYEQYF.